Following are 22 T cell receptor beta chains from one sample sequenced in a study of vaccination effects on CD4 cells after COVID-19. Upon completion of about 10 days in culture, CD4+ T cells were isolated. No antigen is known for these receptors. Clones were read by immunoSEQ multiplex PCR, and TCRdb kept only the in-frame ones, dropping some. Of 25,000 to 35,000 clones in the sample, 70% to 80% are singletons; the top ten hold roughly 3.8%. Material: CD4+ T cells from PBMCs cultured without peptide, obtained before COVID-19 vaccination. Source of these receptors: a human donor who received a COVID-19 vaccine.

This sequence joins TRBV6-5 and TRBJ2-5; TRBD2 might be the D (5 bases). CDR1 and CDR2 (germline): MNHEY, SVGAGI. V was clipped by 6 bases and J by 5 bases, with 16 bases between them. CDR3 length: 14 amino acids. CDR3 in DNA: TGTGCCAGCAGGTCTGGTTCCAGAGGGGAGACCCAGTACTTC. Encoded protein: CASRSGSRGETQYF.

This clone was counted only a few times. CDR3: CASSLKSGTLYQETQYF. In DNA form, the CDR3 reads TGCGCCAGCAGCTTGAAGTCCGGGACATTGTACCAAGAGACCCAGTACTTC. The chain is built from TRBV5-1 and TRBJ2-5, with a weak D call TRBD1 (6 bases). The length of the CDR3 is 17 residues. Germline V gene lookup returns CDR1 SGHRS and CDR2 YFSETQ. Trimming removed 1 base from V and 0 bases from J, with 16 bases in between.

This chain joins TRBV4-1 and TRBJ1-2, with TRBD1 as a possible D gene (5 bases). Trimming removed 1 base from V and 2 bases from J, with 20 bases in between. Germline V gene lookup returns CDR1 MGHRA and CDR2 YSYEKL. The CDR3 contains 18 residues. The DNA of the CDR3 is TGCGCCAGCAGCCAAGGGGAGTTGGTTAGGGGCGGAAACTATGGCTACACCTTC. Protein sequence: CASSQGELVRGGNYGYTF.

The chain employs TRBV18 and TRBJ2-7; TRBD2 agrees at 13 bases. The V and J ends lost 6 bases and 5 bases, in that order; junction bases with no gene match: 13. Germline lookup yields CDR1 KGHSH and CDR2 LQKENI. The CDR3 length is 17 residues. CDR3 nucleotides: TGTGCCAGCTCCCGTGGACTAGCGGGAGCGATTTCCCACGAGCAGTACTTC. This translates into CASSRGLAGAISHEQYF.

The chain links TRBV21-1 to TRBJ2-7; the D call of TRBD2 is as the table states it, not checked on the DNA. TRBV21-1 is termed a pseudogene. The CDR3 spans 15 residues. DNA for the CDR3: TGTGCCAGCAGCGCACGGGGCGGGAGGGCCTCCGAGCAGTACTTC. Protein sequence: CASSARGGRASEQYF.

This clone was observed a handful of times. This rearrangement joins TRBV7-6 to TRBJ1-3; D is undetermined. The germline V gene encodes CDR1 SGHVS and CDR2 FNYEAQ. V shed 4 bases and J shed 3 bases, with 16 bases lying between them. This CDR3 is built from 16 residues. DNA for the CDR3: TGTGCCAGCAGCTCCTGGAAGGAAGGACGTGGAAACACCATATATTTT. Protein product: CASSSWKEGRGNTIYF.

CDR3 nucleotide sequence: TGCAGCGTTCAGAAAGGGGATCAGCCCCAGCATTTT. This encodes CSVQKGDQPQHF. This sequence joins TRBV29-1 and TRBJ1-5; TRBD1 is a possible D gene (5 bases). CDR1 is SQVTM, CDR2 ANQGSEA, per germline. There are 12 residues in the CDR3. The V gene lost 5 bases and the J gene lost 5 bases, with 10 bases spanning the gap.

The chain combines TRBV18 with TRBJ1-4; D remains unclear. CDR3 size: 12 residues. CDR1 and CDR2 (germline): KGHSH, LQKENI. Trimming took off 3 bases at V and 14 bases at J, with 13 bases between the two ends. This CDR3 is CASSPLGGNLFF. As DNA, the CDR3 is TGTGCCAGCTCACCCTTGGGAGGGAACCTGTTTTTT.

The gene calls are TRBV20-1 and TRBJ1-1; no clear D. The CDR3 runs to 11 residues. From germline, CDR1 is DFQATT and CDR2 SNEGSKA (reference sequence). The CDR3 spells CSYYMNTEAFF. As DNA, the CDR3 is TGCAGCTACTATATGAACACTGAAGCTTTCTTT.

The gene calls are TRBV11-2 and TRBJ2-7, with 9 bases lining up with TRBD2. CDR3 length equals 17 residues. Germline V gene sequence: CDR1 SGHAT, CDR2 FQNNGV. V lost 1 base to trimming and J lost 3 bases; unmatched junction nucleotides: 10. DNA of the CDR3: TGTGCCAGCAGCTTAGCGGGTCATAGCGGGGGCCGCTACGAGCAGTACTTC. Translated: CASSLAGHSGGRYEQYF.

The V gene is TRBV12-3 or TRBV12-4, the J gene TRBJ1-1; D ambiguous. The CDR3 consists of 13 residues. Between the trimmed V and J ends, which lost 6 bases and 0 bases, there was a span of 8 bases. The CDR3 nucleotides read TGTGCCAGCAGCACGTCTATGAACACTGAAGCTTTCTTT. Translation gives CASSTSMNTEAFF.

The rearrangement links TRBV4-1 to TRBJ2-5; 10 nucleotides line up with TRBD2. V was clipped by 4 bases and J by 2 bases; unmatched bases: 4. The CDR3 is 15 residues long. Germline V gene lookup returns CDR1 MGHRA and CDR2 YSYEKL. CDR3 nucleotide sequence: TGCGCCAGCAGCCGGTTAGCGGGGGGACAAGAGACCCAGTACTTC. As protein: CASSRLAGGQETQYF.

The chain has TRBV24-1 and TRBJ2-5; TRBD1 matches 9 bases. This CDR3 spans 15 amino acids. Germline V gene lookup returns CDR1 KGHDR and CDR2 SFDVKD. The junction had 6 bases not matched to a gene; V was cut back by 4 bases and J by 4 bases. The CDR3 loop reads CATSDPTGGLETQYF. The CDR3 region has the DNA TGTGCCACCAGTGACCCAACAGGGGGCCTAGAGACCCAGTACTTC.

This clone has just a few counts. The gene calls are TRBV7-6 and TRBJ2-6, with TRBD2 as a possible D gene (5 bases). Germline values: CDR1 SGHVS, CDR2 FNYEAQ. The V gene lost 5 bases and the J gene lost 0 bases, with 11 bases spanning the gap. This CDR3 comprises 16 residues. The CDR3 sequence is CASSTRRGSGANVLTF. The CDR3 DNA sequence: TGTGCCAGCAGCACGCGACGGGGCTCTGGGGCCAACGTCCTGACTTTC.

The chain is built from TRBV14 and TRBJ2-7; D is unresolved. From germline, CDR1 is SGHDN and CDR2 FVKESK. Trimming cost V 0 bases and J 3 bases, with 3 bases left between them. This CDR3 spans 12 amino acids. CDR3 loop: CASSQDSYEQYF. CDR3 coding DNA: TGTGCCAGCAGCCAAGACAGCTACGAGCAGTACTTC.

The chain recombines TRBV6-4 with TRBJ2-3, with TRBD1 matching 8 bases. Germline values: CDR1 MRHNA, CDR2 SNTAGT. V shed 0 bases, J shed 4 bases, and the junction held 0 bases outside the gene matches. CDR3 size: 14 residues. The CDR3 spells CASSDSQGADTQYF. In nucleotides, the CDR3 is TGTGCCAGCAGTGACTCACAGGGGGCAGATACGCAGTATTTT.

The rearrangement links TRBV27 to TRBJ1-1, with D possibly matching TRBD1 (5 bases). The germline gives CDR1 MNHEY, CDR2 SMNVEV (reference sequence). Trimming pared 5 bases from V and 6 bases from J, leaving 16 bases between. The CDR3 is 14 residues long. The CDR3 bases are TGTGCCAGCAGTCGAGCCGGGGGTGGGGCTGAAGCTTTCTTT. Residues: CASSRAGGGAEAFF.

The CDR3 loop reads CASSFGTPNTGELFF. The CDR3 DNA reads as TGTGCCAGCAGCTTCGGGACTCCTAACACCGGGGAGCTGTTTTTT. The gene calls are TRBV7-7 and TRBJ2-2, with a tentative D call TRBD2 (6 bases). Trimming stripped 3 bases from V and 2 bases from J, with 10 bases between. Germline-derived CDR1 and CDR2 are SSHAT and FNYEAQ (reference sequence). The CDR3 is 15 amino acids.

V gene TRBV20-1 combines with J gene TRBJ2-5; D not certain. This CDR3 has 9 residues. Germline V lookup: CDR1 DFQATT, CDR2 SNEGSKA (reference sequence). V lost 5 bases and J 5 bases, leaving 3 bases between the germline ends. The CDR3 bases are TGCAGTGCTCCGGAGACCCAGTACTTC. This sequence encodes CSAPETQYF.

This chain links TRBV19 with TRBJ2-5; D possibly corresponds to TRBD2 (7 bases). This CDR3 has 14 residues. Germline V CDR1 and CDR2: LNHDA, SQIVND (reference sequence). Trimming took off 5 bases at V and 3 bases at J, with 13 bases between the two ends. CDR3 protein: CASSGGGLEETQYF. CDR3 nucleotide sequence: TGTGCCAGTAGTGGGGGGGGGCTGGAAGAGACCCAGTACTTC.

The chain couples TRBV2 to TRBJ2-1; TRBD1 aligns across 7 bases. Trimming cost V 4 bases and J 10 bases; bases outside gene matches: 13. Germline-derived CDR1 and CDR2 are SNHLY and FYNNEI. This CDR3 region has 15 residues. The CDR3 region has the DNA TGTGCCAGCAGTGTTGGACAGGTCTATCAGGGAGAGCAGTTCTTC. Its protein product is CASSVGQVYQGEQFF.

This rearrangement joins TRBV10-3 to TRBJ1-2; D perhaps matches TRBD1 (5 bases). V lost 2 bases to trimming and J lost 8 bases, with 21 bases between them. Germline CDR1 and CDR2: ENHRY and SYGVKD. This CDR3 is 16 amino acids long. The CDR3 loop reads CAISENTGMGVDGYTF. DNA of the CDR3: TGTGCCATCAGTGAGAATACAGGAATGGGAGTAGACGGCTACACCTTC.